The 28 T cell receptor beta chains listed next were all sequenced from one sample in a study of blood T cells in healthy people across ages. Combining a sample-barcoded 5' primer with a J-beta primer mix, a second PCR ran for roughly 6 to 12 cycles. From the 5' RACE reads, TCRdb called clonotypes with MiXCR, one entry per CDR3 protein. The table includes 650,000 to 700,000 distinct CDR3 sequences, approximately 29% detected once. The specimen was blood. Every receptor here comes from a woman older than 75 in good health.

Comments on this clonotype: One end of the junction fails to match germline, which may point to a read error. The CDR3 reads CARSLVRGGQGLVGTEAFF. The CDR3 nucleotides are TGTGCCAGAAGCTTAGTTCGTGGTGGACAGGGGCTGGTAGGCACTGAAGCTTTCTTT. The J gene is TRBJ1-1, the V gene TRBV7-2; 9 bases match TRBD1. Per the germline V gene, CDR1 is SGHTA and CDR2 is FQGNSA. The CDR3 totals 19 residues.

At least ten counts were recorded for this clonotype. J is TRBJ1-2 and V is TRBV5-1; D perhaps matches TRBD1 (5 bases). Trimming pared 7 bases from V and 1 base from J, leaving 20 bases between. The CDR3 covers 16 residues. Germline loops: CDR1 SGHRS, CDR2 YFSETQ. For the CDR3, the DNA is TGCGCCAGCGCCGGGGGGTCCTTAAGCGATAACTATGGCTACACCTTC. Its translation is CASAGGSLSDNYGYTF.

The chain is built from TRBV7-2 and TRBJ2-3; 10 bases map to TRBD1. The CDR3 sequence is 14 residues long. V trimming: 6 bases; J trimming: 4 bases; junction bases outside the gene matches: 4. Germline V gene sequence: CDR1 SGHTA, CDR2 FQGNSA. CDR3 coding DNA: TGTGCCAGCAGTGAAGGACAGGGGGCAGATACGCAGTATTTT. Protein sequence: CASSEGQGADTQYF.

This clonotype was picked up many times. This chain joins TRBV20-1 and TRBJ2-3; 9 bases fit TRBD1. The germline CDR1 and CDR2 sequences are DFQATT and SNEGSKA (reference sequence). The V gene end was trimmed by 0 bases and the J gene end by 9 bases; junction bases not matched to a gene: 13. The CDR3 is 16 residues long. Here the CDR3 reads CSARDPGQGSAKTQYF. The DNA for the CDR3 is TGCAGTGCTAGAGACCCGGGACAGGGTTCAGCAAAGACGCAGTATTTT.

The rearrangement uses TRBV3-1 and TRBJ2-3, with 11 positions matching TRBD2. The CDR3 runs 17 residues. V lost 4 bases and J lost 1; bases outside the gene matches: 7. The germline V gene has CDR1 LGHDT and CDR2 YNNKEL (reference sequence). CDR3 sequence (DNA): TGTGCCAGCAGCCTTTTAGCGGGGGGGCGAGGCACAGATACGCAGTATTTT. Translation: CASSLLAGGRGTDTQYF.

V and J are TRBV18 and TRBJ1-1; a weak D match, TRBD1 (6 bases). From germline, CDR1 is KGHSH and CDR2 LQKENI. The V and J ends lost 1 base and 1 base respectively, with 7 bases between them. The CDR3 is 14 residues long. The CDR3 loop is CASSPRQANTEAFF. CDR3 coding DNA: TGTGCCAGCTCACCACGACAGGCGAACACTGAAGCTTTCTTT.

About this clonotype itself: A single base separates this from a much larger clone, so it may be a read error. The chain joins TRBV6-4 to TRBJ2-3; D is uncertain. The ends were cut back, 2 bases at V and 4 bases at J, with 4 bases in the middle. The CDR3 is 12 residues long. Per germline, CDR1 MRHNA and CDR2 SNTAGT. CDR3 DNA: TGTGCCAGCAGTGACAACGCAGATACGCAGTATTTT. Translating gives CASSDNADTQYF.

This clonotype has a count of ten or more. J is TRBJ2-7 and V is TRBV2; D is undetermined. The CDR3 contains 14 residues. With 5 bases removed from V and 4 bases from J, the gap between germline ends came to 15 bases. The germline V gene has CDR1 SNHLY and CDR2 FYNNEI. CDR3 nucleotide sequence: TGTGCCAGCAGTCCACGAGTGAGCCTTTACGAGCAGTACTTC. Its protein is CASSPRVSLYEQYF.

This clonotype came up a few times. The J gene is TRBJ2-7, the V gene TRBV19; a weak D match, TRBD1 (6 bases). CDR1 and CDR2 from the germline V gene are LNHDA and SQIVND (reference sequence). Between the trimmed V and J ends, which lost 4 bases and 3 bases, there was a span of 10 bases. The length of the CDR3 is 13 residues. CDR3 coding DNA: TGTGCCAGTAGTACAGGGGTGTTCTACGAGCAGTACTTC. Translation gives CASSTGVFYEQYF.

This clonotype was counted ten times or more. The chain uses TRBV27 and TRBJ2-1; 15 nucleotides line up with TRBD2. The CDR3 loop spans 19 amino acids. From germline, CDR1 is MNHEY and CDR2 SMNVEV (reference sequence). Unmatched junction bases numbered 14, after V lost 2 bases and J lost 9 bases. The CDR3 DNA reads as TGTGCCAGCAGTTTAGGGGGACTAGCGGGGGGCAGGGGGGTCGGTGAGCAGTTCTTC. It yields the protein CASSLGGLAGGRGVGEQFF.

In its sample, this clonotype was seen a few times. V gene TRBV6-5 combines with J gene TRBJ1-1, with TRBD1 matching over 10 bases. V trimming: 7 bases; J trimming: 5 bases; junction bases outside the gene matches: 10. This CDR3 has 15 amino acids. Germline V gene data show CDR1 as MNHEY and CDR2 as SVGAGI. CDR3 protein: CASKDRGFVETEAFF. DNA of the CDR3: TGTGCCAGCAAGGACAGGGGGTTCGTCGAGACTGAAGCTTTCTTT.

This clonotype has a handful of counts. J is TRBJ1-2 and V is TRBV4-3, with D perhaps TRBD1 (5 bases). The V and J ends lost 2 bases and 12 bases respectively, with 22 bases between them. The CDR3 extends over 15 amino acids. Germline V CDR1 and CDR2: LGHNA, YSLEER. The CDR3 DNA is TGCGCCAGCAGCCAATCGGGCCTAGGGCTTACAGGCCACACCTTC. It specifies CASSQSGLGLTGHTF.

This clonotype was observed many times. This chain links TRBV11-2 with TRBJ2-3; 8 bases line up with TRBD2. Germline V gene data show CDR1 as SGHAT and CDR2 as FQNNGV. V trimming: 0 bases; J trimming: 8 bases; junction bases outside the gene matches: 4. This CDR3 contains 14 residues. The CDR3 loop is CASSLDGGGVTQYF. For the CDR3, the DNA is TGTGCCAGCAGCTTAGACGGGGGGGGGGTTACGCAGTATTTT.

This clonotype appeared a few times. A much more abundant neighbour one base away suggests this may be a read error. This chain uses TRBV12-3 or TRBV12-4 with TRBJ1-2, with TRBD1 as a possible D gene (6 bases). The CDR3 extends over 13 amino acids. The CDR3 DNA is TGTGCCCGCAGTCCCGGGAGGGGGGATGGCTACACCTTC. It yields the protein CARSPGRGDGYTF.

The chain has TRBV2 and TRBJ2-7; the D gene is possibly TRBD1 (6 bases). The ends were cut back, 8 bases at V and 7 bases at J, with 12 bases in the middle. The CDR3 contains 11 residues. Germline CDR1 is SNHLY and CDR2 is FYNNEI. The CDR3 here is CASHREGEQYF. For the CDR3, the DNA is TGTGCCAGCCACAGGGAAGGTGAGCAGTACTTC.

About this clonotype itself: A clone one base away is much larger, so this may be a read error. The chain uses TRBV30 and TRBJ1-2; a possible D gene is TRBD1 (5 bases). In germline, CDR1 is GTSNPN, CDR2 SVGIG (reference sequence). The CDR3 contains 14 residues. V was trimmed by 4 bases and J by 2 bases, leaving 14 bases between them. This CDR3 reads CAWNVNRNNYGYTF. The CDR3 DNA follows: TGTGCCTGGAATGTAAACAGGAACAACTATGGCTACACCTTC. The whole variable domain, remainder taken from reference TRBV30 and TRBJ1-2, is SQTIHQWPATLVQPVGSPLSLECTVEGTSNPNLYWYRQAAGRGLQLLFYSVGIGQISSEVPQNLSASRPQDRQFILSSKKLLLSDSGFYLCAWNVNRNNYGYTFGSGTRLTVV.

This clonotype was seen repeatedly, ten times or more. The CDR3 reads CASRETGGSGANVLTF. As DNA, the CDR3 is TGTGCCAGCAGGGAGACAGGGGGCTCTGGGGCCAACGTCCTGACTTTC. The V call is TRBV7-2, the J call TRBJ2-6, with 9 bases lining up with TRBD1. The J segment lost 0 bases and the V segment lost 6 bases, leaving 3 bases of the junction unmatched. This CDR3 has 16 amino acids. CDR1 SGHTA and CDR2 FQGNSA come from the germline V gene. The full variable domain, with the rest looked up from reference TRBV7-2 and TRBJ2-6, is GAGVSQSPSNKVTEKGKDVELRCDPISGHTALYWYRQSLGQGLEFLIYFQGNSAPDKSGLPSDRFSAERTGGSVSTLTIQRTQQEDSAVYLCASRETGGSGANVLTFGAGSRLTVL.

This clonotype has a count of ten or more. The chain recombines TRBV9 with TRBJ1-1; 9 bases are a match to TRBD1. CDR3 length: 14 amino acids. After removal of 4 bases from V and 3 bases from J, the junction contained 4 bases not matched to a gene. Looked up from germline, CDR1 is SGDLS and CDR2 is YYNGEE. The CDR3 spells CASSRQGGDTEAFF. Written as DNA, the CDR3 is TGTGCCAGCAGCAGACAGGGGGGGGACACTGAAGCTTTCTTT.

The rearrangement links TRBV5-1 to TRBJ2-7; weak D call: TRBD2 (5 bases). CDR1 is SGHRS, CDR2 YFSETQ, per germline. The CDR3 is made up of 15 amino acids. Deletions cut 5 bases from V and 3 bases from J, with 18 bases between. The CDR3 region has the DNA TGCGCCAGCAGGACCCTGCTGAAGAGGGACTACGAGCAGTACTTC. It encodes CASRTLLKRDYEQYF.

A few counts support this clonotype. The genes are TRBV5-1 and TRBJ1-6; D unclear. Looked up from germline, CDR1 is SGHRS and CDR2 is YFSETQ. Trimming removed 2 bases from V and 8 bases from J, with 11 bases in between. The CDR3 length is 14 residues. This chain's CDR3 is CASSLFETDSPLHF. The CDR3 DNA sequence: TGCGCCAGCAGCTTATTTGAAACGGATTCACCCCTCCACTTT.

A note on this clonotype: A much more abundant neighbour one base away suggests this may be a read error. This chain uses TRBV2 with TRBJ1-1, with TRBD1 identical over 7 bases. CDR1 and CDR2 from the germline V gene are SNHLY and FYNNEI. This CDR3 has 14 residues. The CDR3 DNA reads TGTGCCGGCAGCGCGGGACAGTTTAACACTGAAGCTTTCTTT. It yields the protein CAGSAGQFNTEAFF.

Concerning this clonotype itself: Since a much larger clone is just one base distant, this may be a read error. CDR3 region: CGSSFQGDEQYF. CDR3 in DNA: TGCGGCAGCAGCTTTCAGGGAGACGAGCAGTACTTC. The chain links TRBV5-1 to TRBJ2-5, with D perhaps given as TRBD1 or TRBD2 (5 bases each). The better agreement between TRBJ2-7 and the DNA end casts doubt on the J call. The CDR3 is 12 residues long. CDR1 is SGHRS and CDR2 is YFSETQ in the germline V gene.

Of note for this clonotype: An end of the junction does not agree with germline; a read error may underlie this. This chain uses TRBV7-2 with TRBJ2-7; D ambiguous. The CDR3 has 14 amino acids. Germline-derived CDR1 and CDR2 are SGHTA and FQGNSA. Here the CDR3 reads CASSQVHSSYEQYF. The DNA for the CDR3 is TGCGCCAGCAGCCAAGTCCACAGTTCCTACGAGCAGTACTTC.

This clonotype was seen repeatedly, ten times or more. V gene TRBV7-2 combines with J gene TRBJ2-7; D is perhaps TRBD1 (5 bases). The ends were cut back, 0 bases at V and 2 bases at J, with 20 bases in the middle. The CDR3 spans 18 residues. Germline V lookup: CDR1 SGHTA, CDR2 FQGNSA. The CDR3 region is CASSLAGYRQTLPYEQYF. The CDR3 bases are TGTGCCAGCAGCTTAGCGGGGTACAGACAGACCCTACCCTACGAGCAGTACTTC.

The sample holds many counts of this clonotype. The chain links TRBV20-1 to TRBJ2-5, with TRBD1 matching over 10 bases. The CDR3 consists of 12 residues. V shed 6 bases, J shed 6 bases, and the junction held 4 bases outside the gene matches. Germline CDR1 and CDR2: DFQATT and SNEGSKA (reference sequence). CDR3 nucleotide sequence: TGCAGTGCCCGGGACAGGGGACAGACCCAGTACTTC. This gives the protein CSARDRGQTQYF.

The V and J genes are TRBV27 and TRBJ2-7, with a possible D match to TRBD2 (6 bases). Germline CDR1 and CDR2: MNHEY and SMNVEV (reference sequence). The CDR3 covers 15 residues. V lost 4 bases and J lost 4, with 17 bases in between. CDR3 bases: TGTGCCAGCAGTTACGCTAGCGACGTCCCTTACGAGCAGTACTTC. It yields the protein CASSYASDVPYEQYF.

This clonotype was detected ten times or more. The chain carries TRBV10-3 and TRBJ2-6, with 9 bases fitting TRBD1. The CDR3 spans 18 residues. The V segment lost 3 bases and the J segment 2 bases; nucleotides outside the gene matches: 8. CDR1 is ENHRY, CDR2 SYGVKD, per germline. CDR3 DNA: TGTGCCATCAGTGACCCCGGGACAGGGACTCCTGGGGCCAACGTCCTGACTTTC. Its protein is CAISDPGTGTPGANVLTF.

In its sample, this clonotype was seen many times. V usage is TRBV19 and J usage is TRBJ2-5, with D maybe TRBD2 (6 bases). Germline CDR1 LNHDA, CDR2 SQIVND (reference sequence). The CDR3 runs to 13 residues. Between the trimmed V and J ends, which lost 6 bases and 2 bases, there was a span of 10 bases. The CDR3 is CASRLAHQETQYF. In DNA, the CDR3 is TGTGCCAGTAGGCTAGCGCATCAAGAGACCCAGTACTTC. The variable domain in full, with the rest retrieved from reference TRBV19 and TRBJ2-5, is DGGITQSPKYLFRKEGQNVTLSCEQNLNHDAMYWYRQDPGQGLRLIYYSQIVNDFQKGDIAEGYSVSREKKESFPLTVTSAQKNPTAFYLCASRLAHQETQYFGPGTRLLVL.